The 18 T cell receptor beta chains in this list originate from one sample, sequenced in a study of control samples from healthy donors and cancer patients. The assay was immunoSEQ multiplex PCR, and TCRdb's table has in-frame clones only and misses some. Of under 150,000 clones listed, 88% are singletons. The specimen sequenced was blood. The receptors here all came from a woman in her 70s in good health.

The chain carries TRBV5-6 and TRBJ1-2; D is unresolved. The ends were cut back, 0 bases at V and 3 bases at J, with 6 bases in the middle. There are 13 residues in the CDR3. Germline lookup yields CDR1 SGHDT and CDR2 YYEEEE. The CDR3 is CASSLERDYGYTF. CDR3 DNA sequence: TGTGCCAGCAGCTTGGAACGGGACTATGGCTACACCTTC.

The chain couples TRBV3-1 (or the pseudogene TRBV3-2) to TRBJ2-5; tentatively, D is TRBD1 (6 bases). The CDR3 extends over 13 amino acids. The germline V gene encodes CDR1 LGHDT and CDR2 YNNKEL (reference sequence). V gave up 2 bases and J gave up 5 bases, with 9 bases separating them. The CDR3 nucleotides are TGTGCCAGCAGCCAAACAGGGCGGGAGACCCAGTACTTC. Its translation: CASSQTGRETQYF.

The V and J genes are TRBV4-3 and TRBJ2-1; tentatively, D is TRBD2 (6 bases). This CDR3 contains 15 residues. V shed 1 base and J shed 8 bases, with 15 bases lying between them. CDR1 and CDR2 (germline): LGHNA, YSLEER. The chain's CDR3 is CASSQVFGGRDEQFF. In DNA form, the CDR3 reads TGCGCCAGCAGCCAAGTTTTCGGGGGTAGGGATGAGCAGTTCTTC.

CDR3 amino acids: CASSLGGLTGELFF. CDR3 sequence (DNA): TGTGCCAGCAGCTTGGGGGGACTCACCGGGGAGCTGTTTTTT. This chain links TRBV5-4 with TRBJ2-2, with a tentative D call TRBD2 (6 bases). The V gene's germline CDR1 is SGHNT and CDR2 YYREEE (reference sequence). The ends were cut back, 0 bases at V and 4 bases at J, with 7 bases in the middle. This CDR3 region has 14 residues.

V usage is TRBV29-1 and J usage is TRBJ2-3; TRBD2 aligns across 7 bases. Looked up from germline, CDR1 is SQVTM and CDR2 is ANQGSEA. The CDR3 loop spans 15 amino acids. The J segment lost 0 bases and the V segment lost 0 bases, leaving 3 bases of the junction unmatched. Written as DNA, the CDR3 is TGCAGCGTTGAAGATTGGCGGGGGAGCACAGATACGCAGTATTTT. Translation: CSVEDWRGSTDTQYF.

This clone has a single count. The rearrangement links TRBV14 to TRBJ2-7; no definite D call. Trimming removed 1 base at V and 5 bases at J, with 9 bases between. Germline CDR1 and CDR2: SGHDN and FVKESK. This CDR3 comprises 13 residues. CDR3 sequence reads: CASSQGWVHEQYF. In DNA form, the CDR3 reads TGTGCCAGCAGCCAAGGTTGGGTCCACGAGCAGTACTTC.

In its sample, this clone was seen a few times. The genes are TRBV19 and TRBJ2-7; no clear D gene. Trimming shortened V by 3 bases and J by 1 base, and 7 bases separated the two germline ends. Per the germline V gene, CDR1 is LNHDA and CDR2 is SQIVND (reference sequence). The CDR3 is made up of 13 amino acids. CDR3 nucleotides: TGTGCCAGTAGTATTGGCAGTTCCTACGAGCAGTACTTC. It specifies CASSIGSSYEQYF.

This clone was detected only a few times. The chain links TRBV5-1 to TRBJ1-5, with a tentative D call TRBD1 (5 bases). The CDR3 runs 14 residues. The V end lost 0 bases, the J end lost 1 base, and 5 bases lay between the germline ends. The V gene's germline CDR1 is SGHRS and CDR2 YFSETQ. The CDR3 here is CASSLAGSNQPQHF. DNA for the CDR3: TGCGCCAGCAGCTTGGCAGGGAGCAATCAGCCCCAGCATTTT.

The chain carries TRBV7-2 and TRBJ2-7; D may match TRBD1 or TRBD2 (5 bases each). The germline CDR1 and CDR2 sequences are SGHTA and FQGNSA. The CDR3 loop spans 15 amino acids. Trimming pared 4 bases from V and 3 bases from J, leaving 16 bases between. CDR3 DNA: TGTGCCAGCAGCTCGATGGGGGATGGAATCTACGAGCAGTACTTC. This encodes CASSSMGDGIYEQYF.

This chain uses TRBV6-6 with TRBJ2-7, with D maybe TRBD2 (5 bases). V lost 5 bases and J 4 bases, leaving 6 bases between the germline ends. Looked up from germline, CDR1 is MNHNY and CDR2 is SVGAGI (reference sequence). The CDR3 extends over 11 amino acids. CDR3 protein: CASSEGYEQYF. The CDR3 DNA reads as TGTGCCAGCAGTGAGGGTTACGAGCAGTACTTC.

The rearrangement uses TRBV7-3 and TRBJ1-2; D remains ambiguous. V was pared by 5 bases and J by 0 bases, with 7 bases between. CDR3 size: 13 residues. The germline gives CDR1 SGHTA, CDR2 FQGTGA. The CDR3 nucleotides read TGTGCCAGCAGCCCAGGAACTAACTATGGCTACACCTTC. This translates into CASSPGTNYGYTF.

The chain uses TRBV5-6 and TRBJ1-1; no clear D gene. Trimming took 0 bases from V and 3 from J, leaving 9 bases between them. The CDR3 contains 14 residues. Germline V lookup: CDR1 SGHDT, CDR2 YYEEEE. Here the CDR3 DNA reads TGTGCCAGCAGCTTGGGGCGCGCAGACACTGAAGCTTTCTTT. It encodes CASSLGRADTEAFF.

The chain has TRBV5-8 and TRBJ1-2; no reliable D call. The germline V gene encodes CDR1 SGHTS and CDR2 YDEGEE. V lost 0 bases, J lost 4 bases, and 13 bases lay in between. The CDR3 consists of 15 residues. The CDR3 DNA follows: TGTGCCAGCAGCTTGGGTCAACGGAACTCCTATGGCTACACCTTC. Translated: CASSLGQRNSYGYTF.

The chain combines TRBV27 with TRBJ2-7; D may correspond to TRBD1 or TRBD2 (5 bases each). The CDR3 has 16 residues. Germline CDR1 and CDR2: MNHEY and SMNVEV (reference sequence). Between the trimmed V and J ends, which lost 1 base and 6 bases, there was a span of 19 bases. The CDR3 spells CASSLLNSHLRGEQYF. Here the CDR3 DNA reads TGTGCCAGCAGTTTATTGAACAGCCACCTGAGGGGCGAGCAGTACTTC.

The V gene is TRBV7-2, the J gene TRBJ2-3; TRBD1 might be the D (5 bases). This CDR3 is built from 16 residues. The V end was cut by 2 bases, the J end by 0 bases, with 12 bases between. Per germline, CDR1 SGHTA and CDR2 FQGNSA. CDR3 loop: CASSLIRATSTDTQYF. CDR3 nucleotides: TGTGCCAGCAGCTTAATCAGGGCGACCAGCACAGATACGCAGTATTTT.

This clone was seen just once. The gene calls are TRBV7-8 and TRBJ2-3, with 8 bases fitting TRBD2. Germline V gene data show CDR1 as SGHVS and CDR2 as FQNEAQ. The CDR3 extends over 17 amino acids. V trimming: 1 base; J trimming: 0 bases; junction bases outside the gene matches: 6. In DNA form, the CDR3 reads TGTGCCAGCAGCTTAGTGGGCGGGGGGCCTAGCACAGATACGCAGTATTTT. Encoded protein: CASSLVGGGPSTDTQYF.

V is TRBV25-1 and J is TRBJ2-3; TRBD2 aligns across 8 bases. The V segment lost 6 bases and the J segment 3 bases; nucleotides outside the gene matches: 8. This CDR3 has 15 amino acids. Per the germline V gene, CDR1 is MGHDK and CDR2 is SYGVNS. The CDR3 loop reads CASSLSGTRTDTQYF. The CDR3 DNA is TGTGCCAGCAGCCTTTCCGGGACTAGAACAGATACGCAGTATTTT.

This sequence joins TRBV19 and TRBJ1-1; D gene uncertain. The germline V gene has CDR1 LNHDA and CDR2 SQIVND (reference sequence). This CDR3 region has 15 residues. The ends were cut back, 7 bases at V and 1 base at J, with 16 bases in the middle. CDR3 nucleotide sequence: TGTGCCAGTACCCCGCGTTCCGGAGGGAACACTGAAGCTTTCTTT. Its protein is CASTPRSGGNTEAFF.